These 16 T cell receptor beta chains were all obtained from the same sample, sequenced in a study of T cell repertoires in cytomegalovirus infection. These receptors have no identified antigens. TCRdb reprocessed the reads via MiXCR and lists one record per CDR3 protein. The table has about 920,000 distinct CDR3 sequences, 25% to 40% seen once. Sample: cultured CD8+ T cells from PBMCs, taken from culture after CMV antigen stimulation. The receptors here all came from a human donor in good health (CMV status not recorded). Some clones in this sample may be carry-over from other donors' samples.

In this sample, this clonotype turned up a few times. The CDR3 here is CATSDSDSGNTIYF. CDR3 DNA sequence: TGTGCCACCTCGGACAGCGACTCTGGAAACACCATATATTTT. The chain combines TRBV10-3 with TRBJ1-3, with D perhaps TRBD1 (6 bases). The ends were cut back, 10 bases at V and 0 bases at J, with 13 bases in the middle. Looked up from germline, CDR1 is ENHRY and CDR2 is SYGVKD. This CDR3 has 14 residues.

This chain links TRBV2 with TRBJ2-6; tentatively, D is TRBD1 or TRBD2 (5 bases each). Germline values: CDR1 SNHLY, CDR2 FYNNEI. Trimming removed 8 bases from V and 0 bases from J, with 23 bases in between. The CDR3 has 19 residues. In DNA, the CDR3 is TGTGCCAGCGGCAAATCGAGGGGAACCTTTAGCTCTGGGGCCAACGTCCTGACTTTC. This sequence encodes CASGKSRGTFSSGANVLTF.

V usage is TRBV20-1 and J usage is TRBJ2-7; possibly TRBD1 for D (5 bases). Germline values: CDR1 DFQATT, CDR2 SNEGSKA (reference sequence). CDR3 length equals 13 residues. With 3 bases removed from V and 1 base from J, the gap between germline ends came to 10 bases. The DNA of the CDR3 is TGCAGTGCTAGTTTGGACATTTCCTACGAGCAGTACGTC. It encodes CSASLDISYEQYV.

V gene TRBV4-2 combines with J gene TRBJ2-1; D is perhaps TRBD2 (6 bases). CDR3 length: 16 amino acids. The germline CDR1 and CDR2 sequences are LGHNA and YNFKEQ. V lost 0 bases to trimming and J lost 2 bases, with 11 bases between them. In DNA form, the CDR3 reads TGTGCCAGCAGCCAAGAGCGGGGTGGTACCTACAATGAGCAGTTCTTC. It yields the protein CASSQERGGTYNEQFF.

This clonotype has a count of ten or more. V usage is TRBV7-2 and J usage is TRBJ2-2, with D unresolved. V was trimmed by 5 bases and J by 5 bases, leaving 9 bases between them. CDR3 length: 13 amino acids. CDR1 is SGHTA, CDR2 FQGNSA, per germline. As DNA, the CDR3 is TGTGCCAGCAGCCCCCTGAGGACCGGGGAGCTGTTTTTT. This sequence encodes CASSPLRTGELFF. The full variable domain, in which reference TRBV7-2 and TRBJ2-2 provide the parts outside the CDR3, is GAGVSQSPSNKVTEKGKDVELRCDPISGHTALYWYRQSLGQGLEFLIYFQGNSAPDKSGLPSDRFSAERTGGSVSTLTIQRTQQEDSAVYLCASSPLRTGELFFGEGSRLTVL.

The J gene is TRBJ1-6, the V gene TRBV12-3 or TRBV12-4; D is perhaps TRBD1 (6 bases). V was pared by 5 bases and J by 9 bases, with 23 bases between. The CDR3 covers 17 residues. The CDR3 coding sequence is TGTGCCAGCAGTCTGGGGTCGGGGGCTCTGGTGGGTTCACCCCTCCACTTT. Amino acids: CASSLGSGALVGSPLHF.

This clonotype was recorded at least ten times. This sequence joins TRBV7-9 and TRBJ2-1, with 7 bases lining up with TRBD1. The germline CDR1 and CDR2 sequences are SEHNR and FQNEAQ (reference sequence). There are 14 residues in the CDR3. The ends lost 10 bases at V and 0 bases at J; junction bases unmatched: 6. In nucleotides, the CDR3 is TGTGCCACCACAGGGGCGGGCTCCTACAATGAGCAGTTCTTC. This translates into CATTGAGSYNEQFF.

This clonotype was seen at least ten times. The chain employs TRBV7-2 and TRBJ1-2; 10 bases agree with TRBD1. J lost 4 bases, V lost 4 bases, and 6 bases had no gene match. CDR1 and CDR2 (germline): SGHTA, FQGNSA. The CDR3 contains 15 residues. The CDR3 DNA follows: TGTGCCAGCAGCTCGTCGGGACAGGGGCCCTATGGCTACACCTTC. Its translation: CASSSSGQGPYGYTF.

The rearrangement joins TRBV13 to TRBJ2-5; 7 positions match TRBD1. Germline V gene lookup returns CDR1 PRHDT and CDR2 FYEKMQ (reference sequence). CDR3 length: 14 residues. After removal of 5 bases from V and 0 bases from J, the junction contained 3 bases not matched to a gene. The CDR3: CASSQQGYQETQYF. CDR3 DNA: TGTGCCAGCAGCCAACAGGGGTACCAAGAGACCCAGTACTTC.

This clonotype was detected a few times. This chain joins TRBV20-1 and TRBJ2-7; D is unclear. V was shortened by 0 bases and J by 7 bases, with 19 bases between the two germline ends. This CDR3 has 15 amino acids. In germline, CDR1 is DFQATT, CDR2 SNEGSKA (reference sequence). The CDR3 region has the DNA TGCAGTGCTAGAGATCAGAGGTATTTGTTTGAGGAGCAGTACTTC. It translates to CSARDQRYLFEEQYF.

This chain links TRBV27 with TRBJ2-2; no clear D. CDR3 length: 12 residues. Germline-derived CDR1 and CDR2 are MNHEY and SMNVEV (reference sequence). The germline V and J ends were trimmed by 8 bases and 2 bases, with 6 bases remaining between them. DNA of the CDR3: TGTGCCAGCGGGGAAAACACCGGGGAGCTGTTTTTT. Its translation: CASGENTGELFF.

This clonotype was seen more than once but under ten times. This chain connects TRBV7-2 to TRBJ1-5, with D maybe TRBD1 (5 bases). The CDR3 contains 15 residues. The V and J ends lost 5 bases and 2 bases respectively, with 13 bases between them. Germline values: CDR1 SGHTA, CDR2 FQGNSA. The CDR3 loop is CASSLRGARNQPQHF. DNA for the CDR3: TGTGCCAGCAGCCTCCGCGGGGCCCGCAATCAGCCCCAGCATTTT.

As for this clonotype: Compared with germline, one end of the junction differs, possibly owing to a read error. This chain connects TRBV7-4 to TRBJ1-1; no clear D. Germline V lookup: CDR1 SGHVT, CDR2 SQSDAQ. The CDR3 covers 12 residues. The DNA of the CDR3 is TGTGTCAGCAGCTTAGCGTCAATTGAAGCTTTCTTT. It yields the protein CVSSLASIEAFF.

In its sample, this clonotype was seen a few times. CDR3 loop: CASSIPGLGYSSYNEQFF. Here the CDR3 DNA reads TGTGCCAGCAGTATCCCGGGACTAGGATATAGCTCCTACAATGAGCAGTTCTTC. V is TRBV6-2 or TRBV6-3 and J is TRBJ2-1; 8 positions match TRBD2. This CDR3 comprises 18 residues. V dropped 5 bases and J dropped 0; count of bases not matched to a gene: 12. CDR1 MNHEY and CDR2 SVGEGT come from the germline V gene.

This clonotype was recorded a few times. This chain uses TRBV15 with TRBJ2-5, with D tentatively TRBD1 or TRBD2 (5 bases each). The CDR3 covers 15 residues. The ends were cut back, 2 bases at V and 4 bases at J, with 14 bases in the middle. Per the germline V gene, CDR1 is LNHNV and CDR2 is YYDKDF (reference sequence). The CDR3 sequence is CATSRLSGRPETQYF. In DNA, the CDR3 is TGTGCCACCAGCAGATTATCGGGGCGGCCAGAGACCCAGTACTTC.

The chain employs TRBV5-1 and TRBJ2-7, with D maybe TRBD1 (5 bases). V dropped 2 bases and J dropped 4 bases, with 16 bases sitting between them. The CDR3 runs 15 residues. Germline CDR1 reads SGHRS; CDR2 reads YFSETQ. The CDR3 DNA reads TGCGCCAGCAGCTTTTACTCCAAGGGGCAATACGAGCAGTACTTC. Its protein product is CASSFYSKGQYEQYF.